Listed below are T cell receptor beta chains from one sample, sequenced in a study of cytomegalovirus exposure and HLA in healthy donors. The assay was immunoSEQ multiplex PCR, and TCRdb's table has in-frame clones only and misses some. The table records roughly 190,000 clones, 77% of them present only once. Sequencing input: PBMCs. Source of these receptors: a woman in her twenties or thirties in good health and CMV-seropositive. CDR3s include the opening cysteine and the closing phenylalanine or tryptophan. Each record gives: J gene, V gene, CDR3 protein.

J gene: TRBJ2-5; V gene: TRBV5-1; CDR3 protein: CASSQGGEETQYF
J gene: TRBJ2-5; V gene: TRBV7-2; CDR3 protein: CASSRDRGRETQYF
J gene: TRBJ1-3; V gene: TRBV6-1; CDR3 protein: CASMVWATIYF
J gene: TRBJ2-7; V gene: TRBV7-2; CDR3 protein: CASSFQGTEEHEQYF
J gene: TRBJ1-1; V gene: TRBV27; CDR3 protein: CASAGRQNTEAFF
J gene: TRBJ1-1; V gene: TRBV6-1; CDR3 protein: CASTLEGVYHAEAFF
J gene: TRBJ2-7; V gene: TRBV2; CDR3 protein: CASSEQGQGEEQYF
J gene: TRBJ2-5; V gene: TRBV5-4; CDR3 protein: CASHVALSGQETQYF
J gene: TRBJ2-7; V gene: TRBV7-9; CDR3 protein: CASSSVAETYEQYF
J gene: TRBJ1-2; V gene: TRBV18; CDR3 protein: CASSPPNQGGAYGYTF
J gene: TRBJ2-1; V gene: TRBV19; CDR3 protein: CASSTGTSAYNEQFF
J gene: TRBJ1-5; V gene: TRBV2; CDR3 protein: CASSGTRTSSNQPQHF
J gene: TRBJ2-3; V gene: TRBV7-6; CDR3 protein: CASSDHGASTDTQYF
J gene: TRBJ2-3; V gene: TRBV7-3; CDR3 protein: CASSRFADTQYF
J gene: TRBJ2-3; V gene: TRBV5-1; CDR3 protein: CASSLPLADPSTDTQYF
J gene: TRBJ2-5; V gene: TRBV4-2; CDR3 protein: CASSHPGTGGETQYF
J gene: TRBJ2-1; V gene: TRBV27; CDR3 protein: CASRTQGNEQFF
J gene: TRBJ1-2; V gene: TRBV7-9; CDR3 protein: CANTLLGRGLNLDGYTF
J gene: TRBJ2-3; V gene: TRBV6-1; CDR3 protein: CATQRVGADTQYF
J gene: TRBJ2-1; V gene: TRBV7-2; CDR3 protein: CASSFRDTYNEQFF
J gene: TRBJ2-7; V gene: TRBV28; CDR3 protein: CASRSGGAVLLSYEQYF
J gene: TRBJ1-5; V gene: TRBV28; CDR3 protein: CASHQGGDQPQHF
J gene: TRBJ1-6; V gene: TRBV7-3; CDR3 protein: CASSPTGSRNSPLHF
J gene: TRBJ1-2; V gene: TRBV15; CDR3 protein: CATSRDQGARGYTF
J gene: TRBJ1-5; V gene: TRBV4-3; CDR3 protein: CASSQGTGDRPQHF
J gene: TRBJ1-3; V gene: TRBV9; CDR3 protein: CASSAYSSGNTIYF
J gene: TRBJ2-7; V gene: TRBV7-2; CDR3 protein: CASSARGSYEQYF
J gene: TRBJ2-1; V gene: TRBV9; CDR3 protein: CASSVSGTMTNNEQFF
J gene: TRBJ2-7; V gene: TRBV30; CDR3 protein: CACSGGTFDEQYF
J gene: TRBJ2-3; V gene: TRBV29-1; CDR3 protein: CSAESSDTQYF
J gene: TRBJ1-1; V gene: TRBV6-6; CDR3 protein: CASSGQGNTEAFF
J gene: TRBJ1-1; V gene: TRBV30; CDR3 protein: CAWKDRLNTEAFF
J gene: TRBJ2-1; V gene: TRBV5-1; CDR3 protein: CASSSLRYNEQFF
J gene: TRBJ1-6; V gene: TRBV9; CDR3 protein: CASSAGLQGYEDSPLHF
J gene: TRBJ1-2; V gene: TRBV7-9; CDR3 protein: CASSESIGQLYGYTF
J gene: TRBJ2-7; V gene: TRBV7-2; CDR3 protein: CASSLGGSVAGAYEQYF
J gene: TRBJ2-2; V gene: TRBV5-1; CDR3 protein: CASSLTPRGGAPGELFF
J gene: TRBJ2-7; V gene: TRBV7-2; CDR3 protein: CASSPPGLAYEQYF
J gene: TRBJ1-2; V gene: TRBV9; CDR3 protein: CASSVWGGYGYTF
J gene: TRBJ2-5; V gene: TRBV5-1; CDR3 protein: CASSFPEVTQYF
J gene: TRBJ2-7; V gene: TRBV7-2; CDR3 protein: CASSLVGGSYEQYF
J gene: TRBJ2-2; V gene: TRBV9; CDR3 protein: CASSVLAVVGGELFF
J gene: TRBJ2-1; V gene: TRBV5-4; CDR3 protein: CASSVGGASGSSNEQFF
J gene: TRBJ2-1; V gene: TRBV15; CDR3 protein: CATSRGALTYNEQFF
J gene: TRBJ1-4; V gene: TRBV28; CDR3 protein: CASSSGGAGTNEKLFF
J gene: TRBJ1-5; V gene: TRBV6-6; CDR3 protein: CASSYSSVNQPQHF
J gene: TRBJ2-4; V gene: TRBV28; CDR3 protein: CASSLWTSGMVYIQYF